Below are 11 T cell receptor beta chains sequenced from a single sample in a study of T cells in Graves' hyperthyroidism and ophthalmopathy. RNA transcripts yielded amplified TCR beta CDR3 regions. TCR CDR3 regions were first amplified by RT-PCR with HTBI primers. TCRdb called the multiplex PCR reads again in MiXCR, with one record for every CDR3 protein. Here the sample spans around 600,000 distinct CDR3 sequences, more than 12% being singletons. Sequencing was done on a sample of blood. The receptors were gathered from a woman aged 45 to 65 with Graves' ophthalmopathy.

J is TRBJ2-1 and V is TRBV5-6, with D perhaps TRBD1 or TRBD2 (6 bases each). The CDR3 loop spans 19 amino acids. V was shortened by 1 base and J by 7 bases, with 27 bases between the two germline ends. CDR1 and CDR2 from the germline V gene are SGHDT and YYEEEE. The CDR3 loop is CASSLFGGPLRSWTNEQFF. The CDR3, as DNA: TGTGCCAGCAGCTTGTTTGGGGGGCCCCTCCGTTCCTGGACGAATGAGCAGTTCTTC. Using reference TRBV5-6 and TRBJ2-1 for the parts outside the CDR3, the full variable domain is DAGVTQSPTHLIKTRGQQVTLRCSPKSGHDTVSWYQQALGQGPQFIFQYYEEEERQRGNFPDRFSGHQFPNYSSELNVNALLLGDSALYLCASSLFGGPLRSWTNEQFFGPGTRLTVL.

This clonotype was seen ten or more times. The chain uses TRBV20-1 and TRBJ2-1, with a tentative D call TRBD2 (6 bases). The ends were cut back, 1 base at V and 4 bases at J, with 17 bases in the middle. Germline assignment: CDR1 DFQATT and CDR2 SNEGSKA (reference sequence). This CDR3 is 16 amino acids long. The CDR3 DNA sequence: TGCAGTGCTAGAGCCCCCGGGCGGGATTTATACAATGAGCAGTTCTTC. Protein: CSARAPGRDLYNEQFF.

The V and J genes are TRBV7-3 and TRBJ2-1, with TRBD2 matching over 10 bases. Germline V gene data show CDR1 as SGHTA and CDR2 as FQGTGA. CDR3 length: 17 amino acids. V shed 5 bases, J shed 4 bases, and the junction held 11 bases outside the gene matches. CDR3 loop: CASSHPSSGREYNEQFF. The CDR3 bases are TGTGCCAGCAGCCACCCCTCCAGCGGGAGGGAATACAATGAGCAGTTCTTC.

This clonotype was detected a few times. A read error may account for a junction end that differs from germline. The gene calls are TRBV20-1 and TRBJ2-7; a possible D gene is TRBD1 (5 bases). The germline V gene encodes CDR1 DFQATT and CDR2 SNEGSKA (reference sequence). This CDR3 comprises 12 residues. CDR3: CSATRTTYERYF. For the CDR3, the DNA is TGCAGTGCAACCCGGACAACCTACGAGCGGTACTTC.

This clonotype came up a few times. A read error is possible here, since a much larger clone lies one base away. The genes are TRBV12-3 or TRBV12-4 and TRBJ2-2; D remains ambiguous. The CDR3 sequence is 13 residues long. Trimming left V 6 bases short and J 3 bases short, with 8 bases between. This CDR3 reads CASRYQDTGELFF. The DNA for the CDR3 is TGTGCCAGCAGATATCAGGACACCGGGGAGCTGTTTTTT.

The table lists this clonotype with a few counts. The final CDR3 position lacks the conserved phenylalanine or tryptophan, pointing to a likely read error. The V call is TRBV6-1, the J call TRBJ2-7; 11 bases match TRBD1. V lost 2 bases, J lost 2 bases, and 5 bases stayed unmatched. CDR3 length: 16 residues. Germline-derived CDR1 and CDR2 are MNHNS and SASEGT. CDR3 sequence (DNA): TGTGCCAGCAGTGAATTCTGGACAGGGGGCGCCTACGAGCAGTACCTC. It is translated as CASSEFWTGGAYEQYL.

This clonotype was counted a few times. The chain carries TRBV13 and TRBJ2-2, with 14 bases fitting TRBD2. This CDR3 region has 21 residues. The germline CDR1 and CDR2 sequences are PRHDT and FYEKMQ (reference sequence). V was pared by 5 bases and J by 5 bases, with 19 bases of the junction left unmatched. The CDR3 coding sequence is TGTGCCAGCAGCGCCCTAGGGACAGGACTAGCGGGAGGCCTGTGGACCGGGGAGCTGTTTTTT. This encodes CASSALGTGLAGGLWTGELFF.

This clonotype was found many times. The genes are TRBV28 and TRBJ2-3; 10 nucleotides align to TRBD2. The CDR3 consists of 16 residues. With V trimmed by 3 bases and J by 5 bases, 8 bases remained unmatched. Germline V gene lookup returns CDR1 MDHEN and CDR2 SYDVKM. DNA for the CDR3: TGTGCCAGCAGTTTTTGGCTAGCGGGAGCCGTAGATACGCAGTATTTT. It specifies CASSFWLAGAVDTQYF.

This CDR3 reads CASSPGIGYNEQFF. Here the CDR3 DNA reads TGTGCCAGCAGTCCCGGGATAGGCTACAATGAGCAGTTCTTC. This chain links TRBV27 with TRBJ2-1; D is perhaps TRBD2 (5 bases). Germline V gene lookup returns CDR1 MNHEY and CDR2 SMNVEV (reference sequence). The CDR3 is made up of 14 amino acids. Trimming cost V 5 bases and J 3 bases, with 11 bases left between them.

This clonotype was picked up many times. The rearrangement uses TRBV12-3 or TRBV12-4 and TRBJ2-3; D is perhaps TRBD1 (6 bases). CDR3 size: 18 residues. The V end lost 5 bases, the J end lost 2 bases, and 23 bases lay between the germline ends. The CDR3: CASSGGGQWGSSTDTQYF. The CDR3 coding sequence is TGTGCCAGCAGTGGGGGCGGACAATGGGGATCCTCCACAGATACGCAGTATTTT.

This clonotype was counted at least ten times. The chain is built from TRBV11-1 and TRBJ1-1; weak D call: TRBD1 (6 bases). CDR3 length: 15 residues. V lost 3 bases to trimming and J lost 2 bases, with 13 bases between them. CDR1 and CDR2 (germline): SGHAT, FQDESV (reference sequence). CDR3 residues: CASSLGPGQNTEAFF. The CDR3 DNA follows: TGTGCCAGCAGCTTGGGCCCGGGACAAAACACTGAAGCTTTCTTT.